The 13 T cell receptor beta chains given below trace back to one sample, sequenced in a study of T-cell reconstitution after alpha-beta-depleted transplantation in children. This sample's TCRbeta library carried unique molecular identifier barcodes. Using its own MiXCR run on the PCR reads, TCRdb lists one record per CDR3 protein. Among approximately 520,000 distinct CDR3 sequences listed, approximately 32% were seen once. The specimen comprised PBMCs from the stem cell graft donor, sampled from the stem cell graft. The receptors derive from a human donor who donated a stem cell graft to a child with aplastic anemia.

The rearrangement joins TRBV3-1 to TRBJ2-4; 7 bases are shared with TRBD1. The CDR3 is 15 amino acids. The ends lost 4 bases at V and 8 bases at J; junction bases unmatched: 11. The germline CDR1 and CDR2 sequences are LGHDT and YNNKEL (reference sequence). The CDR3 loop reads CASSRGEQGVDIQYF. For the CDR3, the DNA is TGTGCCAGCAGCCGGGGAGAGCAGGGGGTTGACATTCAGTACTTC.

This clonotype was seen a handful of times. The chain is built from TRBV18 and TRBJ1-4, with no clear D. V was shortened by 2 bases and J by 5 bases, with 12 bases between the two germline ends. Looked up from germline, CDR1 is KGHSH and CDR2 is LQKENI. The CDR3 is 15 residues long. In DNA, the CDR3 is TGTGCCAGCTCACCATCGCGGCAGAACAATGAAAAACTGTTTTTT. It encodes CASSPSRQNNEKLFF.

This clonotype was picked up one time. The chain has TRBV5-1 and TRBJ2-7; 10 positions agree with TRBD1. The V segment lost 6 bases and the J segment 5 bases; nucleotides outside the gene matches: 11. In germline, CDR1 is SGHRS, CDR2 YFSETQ. CDR3 size: 15 residues. The CDR3 DNA follows: TGCGCCAGCACCTCTTTCGGGACAGGGGTACACGAGCAGTACGTC. Translation gives CASTSFGTGVHEQYV.

This clonotype was observed a few times. The chain carries TRBV29-1 and TRBJ1-2, with 8 bases that match TRBD1. The CDR3 extends over 13 amino acids. Germline V gives CDR1 SQVTM, CDR2 ANQGSEA. Losses at the gene ends were 5 bases for V and 2 bases for J; bases not matched to a gene: 4. The CDR3 DNA sequence: TGCAGCGTTCCAGACAGGGGCAACTATGGCTACACCTTC. This encodes CSVPDRGNYGYTF. Full variable domain (rest looked up from reference TRBV29-1 and TRBJ1-2): SAVISQKPSRDICQRGTSLTIQCQVDSQVTMMFWYRQQPGQSLTLIATANQGSEATYESGFVIDKFPISRPNLTFSTLTVSNMSPEDSSIYLCSVPDRGNYGYTFGSGTRLTVV.

The chain is built from TRBV4-3 and TRBJ1-2; D possibly corresponds to TRBD1 (6 bases). Germline CDR1 reads LGHNA; CDR2 reads YSLEER. The CDR3 totals 15 residues. Between the trimmed V and J ends, which lost 0 bases and 8 bases, there was a span of 16 bases. CDR3 DNA: TGCGCCAGCAGCCAAGATTTCCGGGGGCTGGGAGGCTACACCTTC. Translating gives CASSQDFRGLGGYTF.

This clonotype turned up a few times. The chain recombines TRBV29-1 with TRBJ2-7; possibly TRBD1 for D (5 bases). Per germline, CDR1 SQVTM and CDR2 ANQGSEA. Trimming left V 3 bases short and J 6 bases short, with 15 bases between. CDR3 length: 13 residues. For the CDR3, the DNA is TGCAGCGTTGAGGCAGGGTTACGTGGCGAGCAGTACTTC. This encodes CSVEAGLRGEQYF.

The rearrangement joins TRBV12-3 or TRBV12-4 to TRBJ1-5, with D possibly TRBD1 on 5 matching bases. This CDR3 spans 14 amino acids. V was clipped by 1 base and J by 6 bases, with 10 bases between them. CDR3 nucleotides: TGTGCCAGCAGTTTAGAGGCAGGGCCTCAGCCCCAGCATTTT. It is translated as CASSLEAGPQPQHF.

The V gene is TRBV20-1, the J gene TRBJ2-1, with TRBD2 identical over 9 bases. With 5 bases clipped from V and 2 bases from J, the junction kept 10 bases outside the gene matches. Looked up from germline, CDR1 is DFQATT and CDR2 is SNEGSKA (reference sequence). This CDR3 region has 16 residues. The CDR3 loop is CSARQLAGSAYNEQFF. For the CDR3, the DNA is TGCAGTGCTCGACAACTAGCGGGCAGCGCCTACAATGAGCAGTTCTTC.

In this sample, this clonotype turned up a few times. The chain recombines TRBV30 with TRBJ2-2; no clear D. The CDR3 loop spans 14 amino acids. V lost 4 bases, J lost 1 base, and 10 bases lay in between. CDR1 is GTSNPN, CDR2 SVGIG, per germline (reference sequence). The DNA for the CDR3 is TGTGCCTGGAACTTAGGAAAGAACACCGGGGAGCTGTTTTTT. Its translation is CAWNLGKNTGELFF.

The chain is built from TRBV7-9 and TRBJ1-1; D not resolved. CDR1 is SEHNR, CDR2 FQNEAQ, per germline (reference sequence). V lost 4 bases and J lost 6, with 12 bases in between. This CDR3 has 13 amino acids. The CDR3 protein is CASSSPTGAEAFF. DNA of the CDR3: TGTGCCAGCAGCTCGCCTACTGGGGCTGAAGCTTTCTTT.

This clonotype was seen many times. V gene TRBV19 combines with J gene TRBJ2-1, with 9 bases that match TRBD1. Losses at the gene ends were 6 bases for V and 8 bases for J; bases not matched to a gene: 11. Germline lookup yields CDR1 LNHDA and CDR2 SQIVND (reference sequence). The CDR3 runs 15 residues. The CDR3: CASSTGGGFGDEQFF. DNA for the CDR3: TGTGCCAGTAGCACAGGGGGCGGTTTTGGGGATGAGCAGTTCTTC.

The chain uses TRBV29-1 and TRBJ2-4, with D unclear. The CDR3 runs to 11 residues. Germline V gene data show CDR1 as SQVTM and CDR2 as ANQGSEA. The V end lost 4 bases, the J end lost 7 bases, and 8 bases lay between the germline ends. CDR3 DNA sequence: TGCAGCGTTGTCAAGAGCAACATTCAGTACTTC. This encodes CSVVKSNIQYF.

This clonotype was recorded a few times. CDR3 region: CSAPGTPTATNEKLFF. CDR3 DNA: TGCAGTGCCCCCGGGACACCTACTGCAACTAATGAAAAACTGTTTTTT. This rearrangement joins TRBV20-1 to TRBJ1-4, with D maybe TRBD1 (6 bases). The V gene lost 6 bases and the J gene lost 0 bases, with 17 bases spanning the gap. The germline gives CDR1 DFQATT, CDR2 SNEGSKA (reference sequence). This CDR3 comprises 16 residues.